These 26 T cell receptor beta chains were sequenced from one sample in a study of blood T cells in healthy people across ages. A second PCR of 7 to 11 cycles used a sample-barcoded 5' primer and a J-beta primer mix. TCRdb reanalysed the 5' RACE reads using MiXCR and keeps one entry per CDR3 protein. Seen here are about 930,000 distinct CDR3 sequences, 29% observed once, and the top ten hold roughly a tenth. This sample was also put to use in a study of T cells of mothers and their children.

Sequences were obtained from blood. Receptors were obtained from a middle-aged woman in good health.

In this sample, this clonotype turned up once. This rearrangement joins TRBV30 to TRBJ2-5, with D possibly TRBD2 on 6 matching bases. The CDR3 runs to 15 residues. The V end was cut by 3 bases, the J end by 7 bases, with 21 bases between. Germline lookup yields CDR1 GTSNPN and CDR2 SVGIG (reference sequence). CDR3 sequence reads: CAWSVTGTFGGTQYF. The CDR3 region has the DNA TGTGCCTGGAGCGTTACCGGGACTTTCGGGGGGACCCAGTACTTC. Full variable domain (outside the CDR3, taken from reference TRBV30 and TRBJ2-5): SQTIHQWPATLVQPVGSPLSLECTVEGTSNPNLYWYRQAAGRGLQLLFYSVGIGQISSEVPQNLSASRPQDRQFILSSKKLLLSDSGFYLCAWSVTGTFGGTQYFGPGTRLLVL.

This chain links TRBV27 with TRBJ2-3; D may match TRBD1 or TRBD2 (5 bases each). The CDR3 totals 16 residues. Germline CDR1 is MNHEY and CDR2 is SMNVEV (reference sequence). V lost 2 bases, J lost 0 bases, and 12 bases lay in between. The CDR3 bases are TGTGCCAGCAGTTTAGGGGGACCGACTAGCACAGATACGCAGTATTTT. This gives the protein CASSLGGPTSTDTQYF.

This clonotype was detected ten times or more. This rearrangement joins TRBV4-3 to TRBJ2-7; 7 bases align to TRBD1. Per germline, CDR1 LGHNA and CDR2 YSLEER. V shed 4 bases, J shed 2 bases, and the junction held 8 bases outside the gene matches. This CDR3 has 15 amino acids. The CDR3 nucleotides are TGCGCCAGCAGCCTAGCAGGGGGAGATACCTACGAGCAGTACTTC. Protein product: CASSLAGGDTYEQYF.

This clonotype was seen once. V gene TRBV27 combines with J gene TRBJ2-5; TRBD2 might be the D (6 bases). The J call is in doubt because the DNA end fits TRBJ2-7 better. CDR3 length equals 15 residues. CDR1 and CDR2 from the germline V gene are MNHEY and SMNVEV (reference sequence). The DNA for the CDR3 is TGTGCCAGCACCACCCGTCGTGGAGGGCACTACGAGCAGTACTTC. Residues: CASTTRRGGHYEQYF.

This clonotype was recorded at least ten times. The V and J genes are TRBV27 and TRBJ1-2; 8 positions match TRBD1. This CDR3 region has 13 residues. Germline V lookup: CDR1 MNHEY, CDR2 SMNVEV (reference sequence). With V trimmed by 3 bases and J by 7 bases, 4 bases remained unmatched. CDR3 coding DNA: TGTGCCAGCAGTTTGACAGGGGCTATTGGCTACACCTTC. Protein: CASSLTGAIGYTF.

This clonotype showed up just a few times. The V call is TRBV28, the J call TRBJ2-3; D is uncertain. The CDR3 is 14 amino acids. Trimming left V 4 bases short and J 2 bases short, with 10 bases between. Germline V gene sequence: CDR1 MDHEN, CDR2 SYDVKM. CDR3 in amino acids: CASSSTPLTDTQYF. The CDR3 DNA reads as TGTGCCAGCAGTTCCACCCCCCTCACAGATACGCAGTATTTT.

This clonotype appeared a single time. This sequence joins TRBV20-1 and TRBJ2-7, with D perhaps assigned TRBD1 or TRBD2 (5 bases each). The better agreement between TRBJ2-5 and the DNA end casts doubt on the J call. CDR3 length equals 14 residues. Germline V gene sequence: CDR1 DFQATT, CDR2 SNEGSKA (reference sequence). The CDR3 here is CSASSRGKSETQYF. The CDR3, as DNA: TGCAGTGCTAGTTCTCGGGGCAAGTCGGAGACCCAGTACTTC.

This chain uses TRBV14 with TRBJ2-2; weak D call: TRBD2 (7 bases). CDR1 SGHDN and CDR2 FVKESK come from the germline V gene. Trimming removed 3 bases from V and 0 bases from J, with 11 bases in between. This CDR3 contains 16 residues. The CDR3 spells CASSQYGGPNTGELFF. Written as DNA, the CDR3 is TGTGCCAGCAGCCAGTACGGGGGGCCGAACACCGGGGAGCTGTTTTTT.

This clonotype was recorded a few times. The chain is built from TRBV7-3 and TRBJ2-7; no reliable D call. V was pared by 2 bases and J by 2 bases, with 10 bases between. The germline gives CDR1 SGHTA, CDR2 FQGTGA. The CDR3 length is 14 residues. CDR3 region: CASSLLSGPYEQYF. In DNA, the CDR3 is TGTGCCAGCAGCTTACTGTCAGGACCCTACGAGCAGTACTTC.

The chain carries TRBV29-1 and TRBJ2-7; TRBD1 agrees at 9 bases. J was trimmed by 3 bases and V by 6 bases; bases with no gene match: 3. Germline lookup yields CDR1 SQVTM and CDR2 ANQGSEA. This CDR3 is 12 amino acids long. The CDR3 sequence: CSVRDRDYEQYF. CDR3 in DNA: TGCAGCGTCCGGGACAGGGACTACGAGCAGTACTTC.

In regard to this clonotype: Just one base apart from a much larger clone, this may be a read error. The chain employs TRBV28 and TRBJ2-4, with no clear D. Judging by the DNA end, TRBJ2-5 fits better; the J call may be wrong. The CDR3 is made up of 12 amino acids. Germline lookup yields CDR1 MDHEN and CDR2 SYDVKM. In nucleotides, the CDR3 is TGTGCCAGCAGTTTGCTGTGGGAGACCCAGTACTTC. Its translation: CASSLLWETQYF.

This clonotype has a count of ten or more. This chain joins TRBV29-1 and TRBJ2-7, with 12 nucleotides matching TRBD2. Looked up from germline, CDR1 is SQVTM and CDR2 is ANQGSEA. This CDR3 has 14 residues. With 5 bases clipped from V and 4 bases from J, the junction kept 6 bases outside the gene matches. CDR3 sequence reads: CSVSTSGGEYEQYF. The CDR3 nucleotides are TGCAGCGTTTCGACTAGCGGGGGAGAATACGAGCAGTACTTC.

In this sample, this clonotype turned up many times. The V gene is TRBV15, the J gene TRBJ2-3, with TRBD1 matching over 8 bases. This CDR3 spans 15 amino acids. Germline V CDR1 and CDR2: LNHNV, YYDKDF (reference sequence). The V gene end was trimmed by 3 bases and the J gene end by 4 bases; junction bases not matched to a gene: 6. In nucleotides, the CDR3 is TGTGCCACCAGCAGCGGCAGGGGGCGGTCAGATACGCAGTATTTT. Protein: CATSSGRGRSDTQYF.

In its sample, this clonotype was seen a few times. The chain links TRBV20-1 to TRBJ2-7, with 9 bases that match TRBD2. J lost 3 bases, V lost 0 bases, and 6 bases had no gene match. This CDR3 is 15 amino acids long. CDR1 DFQATT and CDR2 SNEGSKA come from the germline V gene (reference sequence). The DNA of the CDR3 is TGCAGTGCTAGAGATGCGGCTAGCGGGGACTACGAGCAGTACTTC. This translates into CSARDAASGDYEQYF.

This clonotype was found a few times. A clone one base away is much larger, so this may be a read error. This chain connects TRBV28 to TRBJ2-5; 7 positions agree with TRBD1. The closer fit of TRBJ2-7 to the DNA end suggests the J call may be wrong. This CDR3 is 15 amino acids long. Germline V gene data show CDR1 as MDHEN and CDR2 as SYDVKM. The CDR3 reads CASSPPGTDRYEQYF. The DNA of the CDR3 is TGTGCCAGCAGCCCCCCAGGGACAGATCGCTACGAGCAGTACTTC.

This clonotype was counted many times. A much more abundant neighbour one base away suggests this may be a read error. The CDR3 sequence is CASSSDGTCQPQHF. The DNA of the CDR3 is TGTGCCAGCAGCTCTGACGGGACATGTCAGCCCCAGCATTTT. The rearrangement links TRBV7-2 to TRBJ1-5; tentatively, D is TRBD1 (6 bases). The CDR3 totals 14 residues. V gave up 4 bases and J gave up 6 bases, with 13 bases separating them. Germline V gene sequence: CDR1 SGHTA, CDR2 FQGNSA.

In nucleotides, the CDR3 is TGTGCCAGCAGTGGACAGGGGGCCGTTTTTAACTATGGCTACACCTTC. Amino acid sequence: CASSGQGAVFNYGYTF. The chain couples TRBV7-2 to TRBJ1-2, with 11 bases fitting TRBD1. The germline gives CDR1 SGHTA, CDR2 FQGNSA. V shed 6 bases and J 1 base; nucleotides not matched to a gene: 7. The CDR3 runs 16 residues.

The chain joins TRBV7-9 to TRBJ2-7; possible D gene TRBD2, 6 bases. Trimming shortened V by 4 bases and J by 2 bases, and 15 bases separated the two germline ends. CDR1 is SEHNR and CDR2 is FQNEAQ in the germline V gene (reference sequence). The CDR3 extends over 15 amino acids. Here the CDR3 reads CASSSQWDLTYEQYF. CDR3 bases: TGTGCCAGCAGCTCCCAATGGGACTTAACCTACGAGCAGTACTTC. Together with reference TRBV7-9 and TRBJ2-7, the CDR3 gives the full variable domain: DTGVSQNPRHKITKRGQNVTFRCDPISEHNRLYWYRQTLGQGPEFLTYFQNEAQLEKSRLLSDRFSAERPKGSFSTLEIQRTEQGDSAMYLCASSSQWDLTYEQYFGPGTRLTVT.

Note on this clonotype: A read error may produce the germline difference seen at one junction end. This rearrangement joins TRBV6-5 to TRBJ2-5, with 8 nucleotides matching TRBD2. This CDR3 contains 17 residues. Germline V gives CDR1 MNHEY, CDR2 SVGAGI. The CDR3 loop reads CASSYTTSGLNQVTQYF. CDR3 bases: TGTGCCAGCAGTTACACAACTAGCGGATTAAACCAAGTGACCCAGTACTTC.

This clonotype was seen a few times. The chain has TRBV9 and TRBJ1-1; D may be TRBD1 (5 bases). The germline gives CDR1 SGDLS, CDR2 YYNGEE. The CDR3 is 13 residues long. Trimming shortened V by 0 bases and J by 8 bases, and 11 bases separated the two germline ends. CDR3 in DNA: TGTGCCAGCAGCGTAGAGGAGGGACCCGAAGCTTTCTTT. This translates into CASSVEEGPEAFF.

This clonotype was counted a single time. A much larger clone sits a single nucleotide away, making a read error possible. The rearrangement joins TRBV12-3 or TRBV12-4 to TRBJ1-1, with 8 nucleotides matching TRBD1. This CDR3 region has 15 residues. This CDR3 is CACSPTDRVNTEAFF. The CDR3 DNA follows: TGTGCCTGCAGTCCCACGGACAGGGTGAACACTGAAGCTTTCTTT.

The chain uses TRBV2 and TRBJ1-4; 9 bases fit TRBD1. This CDR3 region has 16 residues. V shed 6 bases, J shed 5 bases, and the junction held 10 bases outside the gene matches. Germline assignment: CDR1 SNHLY and CDR2 FYNNEI. For the CDR3, the DNA is TGTGCCAGCAGATCCGCCTACAGGGGGCGCAATGAAAAACTGTTTTTT. Amino acids: CASRSAYRGRNEKLFF.

This clonotype was found a few times. The V and J genes are TRBV20-1 and TRBJ2-1, with D maybe TRBD2 (6 bases). This CDR3 comprises 14 residues. Per the germline V gene, CDR1 is DFQATT and CDR2 is SNEGSKA (reference sequence). The germline V and J ends were trimmed by 3 bases and 5 bases, with 14 bases remaining between them. Written as DNA, the CDR3 is TGCAGTGCTAGTTGGGCTAGCGCCAACAATGAGCAGTTCTTC. Translation gives CSASWASANNEQFF.

This clonotype was counted a few times. A read error is possible here, since a much larger clone lies one base away. The gene calls are TRBV7-6 and TRBJ2-3, with D unresolved. The germline CDR1 and CDR2 sequences are SGHVS and FNYEAQ. The CDR3 consists of 14 residues. The CDR3 is CAGSLVGSTDTQYF. The CDR3 bases are TGTGCCGGCAGCTTAGTCGGTAGCACAGATACGCAGTATTTT.

This clonotype came up a few times. The chain employs TRBV10-3 and TRBJ2-3, with D perhaps assigned TRBD1 or TRBD2 (5 bases each). Germline V gene lookup returns CDR1 ENHRY and CDR2 SYGVKD. CDR3 size: 14 residues. Between the trimmed V and J ends, which lost 0 bases and 4 bases, there was a span of 8 bases. CDR3 amino acids: CAISESGDADTQYF. CDR3 DNA: TGTGCCATCAGTGAGTCGGGGGATGCAGATACGCAGTATTTT.

The chain combines TRBV24-1 with TRBJ2-7; D remains unclear. In germline, CDR1 is KGHDR, CDR2 SFDVKD. The CDR3 covers 11 residues. V was clipped by 3 bases and J by 3 bases, with 2 bases between them. Here the CDR3 DNA reads TGTGCCACCAGTGATATCTACGAGCAGTACTTC. Translation: CATSDIYEQYF.